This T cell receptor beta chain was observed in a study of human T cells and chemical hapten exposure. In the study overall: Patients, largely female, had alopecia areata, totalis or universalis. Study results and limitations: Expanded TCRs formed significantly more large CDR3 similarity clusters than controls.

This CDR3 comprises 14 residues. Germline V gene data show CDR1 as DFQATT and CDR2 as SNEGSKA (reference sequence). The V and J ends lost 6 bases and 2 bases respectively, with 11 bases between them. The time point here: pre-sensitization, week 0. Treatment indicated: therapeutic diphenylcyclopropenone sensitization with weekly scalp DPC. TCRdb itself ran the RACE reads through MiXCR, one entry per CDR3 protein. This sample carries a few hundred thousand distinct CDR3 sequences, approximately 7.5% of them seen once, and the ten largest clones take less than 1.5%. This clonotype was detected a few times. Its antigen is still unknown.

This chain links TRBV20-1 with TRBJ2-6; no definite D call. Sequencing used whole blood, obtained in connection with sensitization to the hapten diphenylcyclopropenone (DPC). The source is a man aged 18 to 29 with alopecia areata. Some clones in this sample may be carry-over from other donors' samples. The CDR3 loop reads CSAAPGAGANVLTF. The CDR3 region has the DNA TGCAGTGCCGCACCTGGGGCTGGGGCCAACGTCCTGACTTTC.